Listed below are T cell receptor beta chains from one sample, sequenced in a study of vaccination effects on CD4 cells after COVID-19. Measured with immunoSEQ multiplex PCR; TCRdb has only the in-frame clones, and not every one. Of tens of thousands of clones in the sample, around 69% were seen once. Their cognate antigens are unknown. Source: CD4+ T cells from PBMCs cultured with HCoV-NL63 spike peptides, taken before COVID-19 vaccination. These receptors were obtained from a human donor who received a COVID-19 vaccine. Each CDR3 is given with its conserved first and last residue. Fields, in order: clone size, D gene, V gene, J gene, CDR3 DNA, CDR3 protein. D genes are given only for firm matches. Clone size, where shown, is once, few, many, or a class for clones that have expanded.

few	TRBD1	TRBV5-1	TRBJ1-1	TGCGCCAGCAGGCGGGACAGTGCCCACATGAACACTGAAGCTTTCTTT	CASRRDSAHMNTEAFF
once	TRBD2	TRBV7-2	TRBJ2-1	TGTGCCAGCAGCCCTCAAGACCGAGCGGGGGGGCTCCGCAATGAGCAGTTCTTC	CASSPQDRAGGLRNEQFF
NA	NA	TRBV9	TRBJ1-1	TGTGCCAGCAGGAGGACAGCGAACTTGAACACTGAAGCTTTCTTT	CASRRTANLNTEAFF
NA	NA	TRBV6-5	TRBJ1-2	TGTGCCAGCAGTTCCGATTACAGGTTTGGCTACACCTTC	CASSSDYRFGYTF
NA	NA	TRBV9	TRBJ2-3	TGTGCCAGCAGCCCAAGGGAGGGGGCTAACACAGATACGCAGTATTTT	CASSPREGANTDTQYF
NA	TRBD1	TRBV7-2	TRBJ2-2	TGTGCCAGCAGCTTATGGTCGAGGGGGCAGTCCGGGGAGCTGTTTTTT	CASSLWSRGQSGELFF
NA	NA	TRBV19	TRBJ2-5	TGTGCCAGTAGTATACGGCAGGGCAAAGAGACCCAGTACTTC	CASSIRQGKETQYF
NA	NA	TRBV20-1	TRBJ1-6	TGCAGTGCTAGTCGACAGTCAAATTCACCCCTCCACTTT	CSASRQSNSPLHF
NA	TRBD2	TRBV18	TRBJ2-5	TGTGCCAGCTCACCCTGGGTAGCGGGGGAAGAGACCCAGTACTTC	CASSPWVAGEETQYF
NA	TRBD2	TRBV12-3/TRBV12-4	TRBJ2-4	TGTGCCAGCAGTTTTGCTAGCGGAAACATTCAGTACTTC	CASSFASGNIQYF
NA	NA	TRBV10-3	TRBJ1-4	TGTGCCATCAGTGAACGGGGTAATGAAAAACTGTTTTTT	CAISERGNEKLFF
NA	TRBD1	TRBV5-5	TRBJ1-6	TGTGCCAGCAGCGGGGACAGGGTAAATCGTAATTCACCCCTCCACTTT	CASSGDRVNRNSPLHF